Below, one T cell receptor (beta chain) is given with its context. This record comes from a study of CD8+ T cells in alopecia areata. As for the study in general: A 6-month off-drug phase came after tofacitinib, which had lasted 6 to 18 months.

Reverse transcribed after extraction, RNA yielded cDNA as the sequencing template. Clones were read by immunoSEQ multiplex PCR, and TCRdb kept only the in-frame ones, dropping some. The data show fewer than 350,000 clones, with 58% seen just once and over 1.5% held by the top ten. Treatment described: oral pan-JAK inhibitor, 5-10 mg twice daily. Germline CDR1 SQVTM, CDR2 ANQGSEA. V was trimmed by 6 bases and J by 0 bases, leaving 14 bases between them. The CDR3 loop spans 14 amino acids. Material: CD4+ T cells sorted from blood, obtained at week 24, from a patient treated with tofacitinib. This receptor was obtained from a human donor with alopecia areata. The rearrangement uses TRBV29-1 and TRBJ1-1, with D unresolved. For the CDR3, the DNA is TGCAGCGTCGCACCGACTCCCATGAACACTGAAGCTTTCTTT. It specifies CSVAPTPMNTEAFF.